These 8 T cell receptor beta chains originate from one sample sequenced in a study of shared T cell receptors in the human thymus. The data were produced by immunoSEQ multiplex PCR, yet TCRdb's version contains in-frame clones alone and is incomplete. The repertoire holds around 340,000 clones, more than 85% seen once, with approximately 0.018% in the top ten. Sequencing input: thymocytes. These receptors originate from a human donor.

J is TRBJ2-2 and V is TRBV10-3; D is perhaps TRBD1 or TRBD2 (6 bases each). The CDR3 consists of 14 residues. CDR1 is ENHRY, CDR2 SYGVKD, per germline. The V end lost 10 bases, the J end lost 4 bases, and 16 bases lay between the germline ends. DNA for the CDR3: TGTGCCACCCAGGGGCGGGGAGTCACCGGGGAGCTGTTTTTT. The encoded protein is CATQGRGVTGELFF.

The V gene is TRBV6-5, the J gene TRBJ2-3; 11 bases align to TRBD2. Germline V CDR1 and CDR2: MNHEY, SVGAGI. With V trimmed by 2 bases and J by 0 bases, 1 base remained unmatched. The CDR3 covers 16 residues. The CDR3 DNA is TGTGCCAGCAGTTACACTAGCGGGAGAAGCACAGATACGCAGTATTTT. Its translation: CASSYTSGRSTDTQYF.

The rearrangement links TRBV27 to TRBJ1-2; D is ambiguous. The CDR3 is made up of 15 amino acids. V lost 3 bases to trimming and J lost 6 bases, with 17 bases between them. Germline loops: CDR1 MNHEY, CDR2 SMNVEV (reference sequence). The CDR3 is CASSFSIGRPDGYTF. In DNA form, the CDR3 reads TGTGCCAGCAGTTTTTCTATCGGCCGCCCGGATGGCTACACCTTC.

This sequence joins TRBV27 and TRBJ2-1, with TRBD1 matching over 8 bases. Germline trimming cut 4 bases from V and 2 bases from J; bases unmatched to any gene: 22. Germline V gene lookup returns CDR1 MNHEY and CDR2 SMNVEV (reference sequence). The CDR3 loop spans 21 amino acids. The CDR3 reads CASSSSNRSRLTGEAYNEQFF. DNA of the CDR3: TGTGCCAGCAGTTCCTCCAACCGGTCCCGACTGACAGGGGAGGCCTACAATGAGCAGTTCTTC.

The chain employs TRBV27 and TRBJ2-7; TRBD1 matches 9 bases. From germline, CDR1 is MNHEY and CDR2 SMNVEV (reference sequence). V dropped 5 bases and J dropped 2; count of bases not matched to a gene: 10. The CDR3 is made up of 16 amino acids. DNA for the CDR3: TGTGCCAGCAGTCCGGGGGACAGGGTGGGAACCTACGAGCAGTACTTC. Translation: CASSPGDRVGTYEQYF.

This chain uses TRBV11-3 with TRBJ2-7, with a tentative D call TRBD1 (6 bases). The germline V and J ends were trimmed by 2 bases and 5 bases, with 10 bases remaining between them. This CDR3 has 13 amino acids. CDR1 is SGHNT, CDR2 YENEEA, per germline. The CDR3 loop reads CASSLWGQDEQYF. The CDR3 coding sequence is TGTGCCAGCAGCTTATGGGGGCAAGACGAGCAGTACTTC.

The chain links TRBV7-9 to TRBJ2-7, with D uncertain. The V gene lost 4 bases and the J gene lost 0 bases, with 10 bases spanning the gap. This CDR3 comprises 14 residues. CDR1 is SEHNR and CDR2 is FQNEAQ in the germline V gene (reference sequence). Written as DNA, the CDR3 is TGTGCCAGCAGCTCGGGTCCCTGCTCCTACGAGCAGTACTTC. It is translated as CASSSGPCSYEQYF.

The chain links TRBV13 to TRBJ1-2; no firm D call. The CDR3 covers 16 residues. Deletions cut 0 bases from V and 0 bases from J, with 11 bases between. The V gene's germline CDR1 is PRHDT and CDR2 FYEKMQ (reference sequence). The CDR3: CASSLGLPQANYGYTF. The CDR3 coding sequence is TGTGCCAGCAGCTTAGGGCTCCCCCAAGCTAACTATGGCTACACCTTC.